The rows below give T cell receptor beta chains drawn from one sample of a study of control samples from healthy donors and cancer patients. Sequencing was performed with immunoSEQ multiplex PCR; in TCRdb, only in-frame clones are kept and a portion is missing. The data contain about 92,000 clones, roughly 86% of them singletons. The sequencing input was blood. These receptors originate from a woman aged 60-75 years in good health. The CDR3 runs from the conserved cysteine through the conserved F or W. The order of the fields is clone size, J gene, V gene, CDR3 protein. Clone size is not always given. Where it is, it says once, few, many or a class for expanded clones.

>.|TRBJ1-5|TRBV7-8
CASSPTGVVNQPQHF
>.|TRBJ2-1|TRBV3-1/TRBV3-2
CASSQARTARGALPGGSYNEQFF
>few|TRBJ1-1|TRBV29-1
CSVTQGGGNLRAFF
>.|TRBJ2-7|TRBV7-2
CASSLLPDRGYEQYF
>.|TRBJ1-1|TRBV19
CATSSQALDTEAFF
>.|TRBJ1-2|TRBV10-3
CAISEQGNYGYTF
>.|TRBJ2-2|TRBV7-2
CASKGRAGTGELFF
>.|TRBJ1-6|TRBV15
CATSRGYNSPLHF
>.|TRBJ2-2|TRBV7-2
CASSLWTTNTGELFF
>.|TRBJ2-3|TRBV5-8
CASSLGSELGDTQYF
>.|TRBJ2-3|TRBV10-1
CASSEPTSGGDTQYF
>.|TRBJ1-5|TRBV29-1
CSVVGVGVEQPQHF
>once|TRBJ2-7|TRBV12-3/TRBV12-4
CASSEGSSGVQYF
>.|TRBJ1-6|TRBV6-5
CASRVDRSNSPLHF
>.|TRBJ2-3|TRBV5-1
CASSLAGSFTDTQYF
>.|TRBJ1-5|TRBV12-5
CASAQDGESNQPQHF
>.|TRBJ2-5|TRBV11-2
CASSRPPQETQYF
>.|TRBJ2-6|TRBV28
CASSFVARDGANVLTF
>.|TRBJ2-5|TRBV5-1
CASSSGTVHGQETQYF
>.|TRBJ1-5|TRBV6-2/TRBV6-3
CASSSVARSAQPQHF
>.|TRBJ1-2|TRBV14
CASSQAGRSGGYTF
>.|TRBJ2-5|TRBV7-2
CASTLNRGETQYF
>.|TRBJ1-3|TRBV7-2
CASSLVGYGNTIYF
>.|TRBJ2-2|TRBV7-2
CASSLFGANTGELFF
>.|TRBJ2-5|TRBV5-6
CASSIQETQYF
>once|TRBJ1-1|TRBV5-1
CASSWGGVEAFF
>.|TRBJ2-3|TRBV21-1
CASSRGGASGTITDTQYF
>.|TRBJ2-7|TRBV6-4
CASSTGLAGDEQYF
>.|TRBJ2-1|TRBV27
CASSGQGFEQFF
>.|TRBJ2-3|TRBV20-1
CSASPQGTDTQYF
>.|TRBJ1-3|TRBV6-5
CASSLDRPPGNTIYF
>.|TRBJ2-2|TRBV7-9
CASPGLNTGELFF
>.|TRBJ1-5|TRBV4-3
CASSQGAGQGNQPQHF
>.|TRBJ1-2|TRBV28
CASRLGGAVGGYTF
>.|TRBJ2-3|TRBV2
CASSAQQGGTQYF
>few|TRBJ2-1|TRBV20-1
CSGLAMNEQFF
>.|TRBJ2-3|TRBV6-5
CASRGLNTDTQYF
>.|TRBJ2-7|TRBV14
CASSQGLAGWYEQYF
>once|TRBJ2-4|TRBV6-5
CASSYSTGAKNIQYF
>few|TRBJ1-1|TRBV3-1/TRBV3-2
CASSQDKTAGDTEAFF
>few|TRBJ2-5|TRBV5-1
CASSFIAGSETQYF
>.|TRBJ2-1|TRBV6-5
CASSTSGGRNEQFF
>.|TRBJ1-4|TRBV7-9
CASSLGGAYEKLFF
>.|TRBJ1-5|TRBV20-1
CSATDSYSNQPQHF
>once|TRBJ1-2|TRBV27
CASYGQLYGYTF
>once|TRBJ1-5|TRBV19
CASRATGSGNQPQHF
>.|TRBJ1-5|TRBV7-9
CASSLTGHQPQHF
>.|TRBJ2-3|TRBV12-3/TRBV12-4
CASTALFSDTQYF
>few|TRBJ2-2|TRBV5-1
CASSLAGTGELFF
>.|TRBJ2-7|TRBV24-1
CATSESDRPAYEQYF
>.|TRBJ1-2|TRBV6-5
CASRGGNRNYGYTF
>once|TRBJ2-7|TRBV4-3
CASSGSGSEQYF
>.|TRBJ2-7|TRBV5-1
CASSLGTGAYEQYF
>.|TRBJ2-5|TRBV27
CASSLREGETQYF
>.|TRBJ2-1|TRBV12-3/TRBV12-4
CASSLFSSNEQFF
>.|TRBJ1-6|TRBV2
CASSGRGSSYNSPLHF
>.|TRBJ1-6|TRBV3-1/TRBV3-2
CASSPGLHSYNSPLHF